The 6 T cell receptor beta chains given below trace back to one sample, sequenced in a study of Tregs in tolerant kidney transplant recipients. Here immunoSEQ multiplex PCR was the method, and the copy in TCRdb shows in-frame clones only, minus some. The sample contains tens of thousands of clones, roughly 89% of which appear only once. The specimen sequenced was CD4+ T cells from blood. Receptors were obtained from a human donor in good health.

The rearrangement joins TRBV5-4 to TRBJ2-2; 8 bases line up with TRBD2. The trim removed 1 base at V and 4 bases at J, leaving 3 bases unmatched. This CDR3 spans 15 amino acids. The germline gives CDR1 SGHNT, CDR2 YYREEE (reference sequence). The DNA for the CDR3 is TGTGCCAGCAGCTTGACGGGGGGGCCCACCGGGGAGCTGTTTTTT. Translated: CASSLTGGPTGELFF.

V gene TRBV7-2 combines with J gene TRBJ1-3; D is possibly TRBD1 (5 bases). Deletions cut 2 bases from V and 4 bases from J, with 12 bases between. CDR1 is SGHTA and CDR2 is FQGNSA in the germline V gene. The CDR3 contains 15 residues. The CDR3 loop is CASSLFGGGGNTIYF. For the CDR3, the DNA is TGTGCCAGCAGCTTATTCGGGGGAGGCGGAAACACCATATATTTT.

This clone was observed a handful of times. This chain joins TRBV2 and TRBJ1-2; a weak D match, TRBD1 (5 bases). CDR3 length: 13 residues. Germline values: CDR1 SNHLY, CDR2 FYNNEI. V was shortened by 3 bases and J by 4 bases, with 9 bases between the two germline ends. The CDR3 nucleotides read TGTGCCAGCAGTGAGACCGGGACCTATGGCTACACCTTC. Amino acids: CASSETGTYGYTF.

The rearrangement joins TRBV6-6 to TRBJ2-7; D is perhaps TRBD1 (5 bases). Trimming took off 4 bases at V and 6 bases at J, with 7 bases between the two ends. This CDR3 is 11 amino acids long. Germline CDR1 MNHNY, CDR2 SVGAGI (reference sequence). The CDR3 DNA reads as TGTGCCAGCAGTTTGGGGCTCGAGCAGTACTTC. Its translation is CASSLGLEQYF.

V gene TRBV15 combines with J gene TRBJ1-5; the match to TRBD1 covers 8 bases. CDR1 is LNHNV, CDR2 YYDKDF, per germline (reference sequence). The CDR3 is 17 residues long. Unmatched junction bases numbered 9, after V lost 1 base and J lost 4 bases. The CDR3 region is CATSRVGLGQGNQPQHF. The CDR3 coding sequence is TGTGCCACCAGCAGAGTAGGGTTAGGACAGGGAAATCAGCCCCAGCATTTT. The whole variable domain, remainder taken from reference TRBV15 and TRBJ1-5, is DAMVIQNPRYQVTQFGKPVTLSCSQTLNHNVMYWYQQKSSQAPKLLFHYYDKDFNNEADTPDNFQSRRPNTSFCFLDIRSPGLGDTAMYLCATSRVGLGQGNQPQHFGDGTRLSIL.

The chain carries TRBV30 and TRBJ1-5, with D hard to call. Trimming pared 1 base from V and 0 bases from J, leaving 10 bases between. CDR3 size: 15 residues. Germline CDR1 and CDR2: GTSNPN and SVGIG (reference sequence). The CDR3 sequence: CAWSEFGGSNQPQHF. Here the CDR3 DNA reads TGTGCCTGGAGTGAATTTGGTGGTAGCAATCAGCCCCAGCATTTT.